A selection of T cell receptor beta chains follows, all from one sample in a study of T cells after yellow fever vaccination. TCRdb independently ran MiXCR on the 5' RACE reads; one entry per CDR3 protein. Of fewer than 400,000 distinct CDR3 sequences detected, around 11% appear once; the ten largest clones hold 3% to 4%. The source material was CD4+ T cells sorted from PBMCs, sampled 45 days after the yellow fever booster vaccination. Source of these receptors: a man between 18 and 35 years old who received the YFV17D yellow fever vaccine. The CDR3 runs from the conserved cysteine through the conserved F or W. D genes are given only for firm matches. Clone sizes are given selectively: once, few, many, or a class where the clone is expanded.

size	D	J	V	DNA	CDR3
many	-	TRBJ2-6	TRBV5-1	TGCGCCAGCAGCTCGGCAGGCGCCGGGGCCAACGTCCTGACTTTC	CASSSAGAGANVLTF
many	-	TRBJ2-2	TRBV5-1	TGCGCCAGCAGCCATGGAGGGAGGTCCGGGGAGCTGTTTTTT	CASSHGGRSGELFF
many	-	TRBJ1-1	TRBV10-3	TGTGCCATCAGTGAATCACCGAACACTGAAGCTTTCTTT	CAISESPNTEAFF
-	-	TRBJ1-6	TRBV20-1	TGCAGTGCTCCTCAGGGGAATTCACCCCTCCACTTT	CSAPQGNSPLHF
few	TRBD1	TRBJ2-6	TRBV7-3	TGTGCCAGCAGCTTGGCCGGACAGGCTGGGGCCAACGTCCTGACTTTC	CASSLAGQAGANVLTF
-	-	TRBJ1-2	TRBV6-1	TGTGCCAGCAGGACTCAGTCCTATGGCTACACCTTC	CASRTQSYGYTF
many	TRBD2	TRBJ2-3	TRBV12-3/TRBV12-4	TGTGCCAGCAGTATAGCGGGGGGGCACGCAGATACGCAGTATTTT	CASSIAGGHADTQYF
few	TRBD2	TRBJ2-3	TRBV6-4	TGTGCCAGCAGCCGAACTAGCGGCCGCACAGATACGCAGTATTTT	CASSRTSGRTDTQYF
few	TRBD2	TRBJ2-3	TRBV6-6	TGTGCCAGCAAGAGGGGCGGGGGGGCAGATACGCAGTATTTT	CASKRGGGADTQYF
few	TRBD1	TRBJ1-1	TRBV2	TGTGCCAGCAGTGCCAACAGGGGGCCACCCTCGAACACTGAAGCTTTCTTT	CASSANRGPPSNTEAFF
few	TRBD2	TRBJ2-5	TRBV5-4	TGTGCCAGCAGCTTGGTCACTAGCGGGGGGGAGACCCAGTACTTC	CASSLVTSGGETQYF
few	-	TRBJ2-1	TRBV9	TGTGCCAGCAGCGTTTTATCACAGGGAGATGAGCAGTTCTTC	CASSVLSQGDEQFF
-	-	TRBJ2-1	TRBV7-2	TGTGCCAGCAGCTTAAACAAGCAGTTCTTC	CASSLNKQFF
few	-	TRBJ1-1	TRBV5-6	TGTGCCAGCAGCTTGGATCAGGGGCGGAACACTGAAGCTTTCTTT	CASSLDQGRNTEAFF
few	TRBD2	TRBJ2-5	TRBV6-2/TRBV6-3	TGTGCCAGCAGTAGCCGGGACTACTCCGTAGAGACCCAGTACTTC	CASSSRDYSVETQYF
many	-	TRBJ2-1	TRBV4-3	TGCGCCAGCAGCCAAGATCACGGGCCTTCGCAGTTCTTC	CASSQDHGPSQFF
few	-	TRBJ1-5	TRBV6-5	TGTGCCAGCAGTATAAACAGGGTCCGCAATCAGCCCCAGCATTTT	CASSINRVRNQPQHF
-	-	TRBJ1-1	TRBV28	TGTGCCAGCAGTATACCCCAGGTGAACACTGAAGCTTTCTTT	CASSIPQVNTEAFF
-	-	TRBJ1-1	TRBV20-1	TGCAGTGCTATAAGGGGCACTGAAGCTTTCTTT	CSAIRGTEAFF
-	-	TRBJ2-7	TRBV10-3	TGTGCCATCAGCCAGGGAGGCGGAGGCGGGGTATACGAGCAGTACTTC	CAISQGGGGGVYEQYF
many	-	TRBJ2-1	TRBV20-1	TGCAGTGCGCTGGGACTTTCCAGCTCCTACAATGAGCAGTTCTTC	CSALGLSSSYNEQFF
few	-	TRBJ2-1	TRBV4-1	TGCGCCAGCAGCCGCACATTAAATGAGCAGTTCTTC	CASSRTLNEQFF
-	-	TRBJ2-1	TRBV7-2	TGTGCCAGCAGCTTGAGGGAAGCAGATGAGCAGTTCTTC	CASSLREADEQFF
-	-	TRBJ1-5	TRBV7-2	TGTGCCAGCAGTCACCCTAATCAGCCCCAGCATTTT	CASSHPNQPQHF
-	-	TRBJ2-1	TRBV20-1	TGCAGTGCTAGAGGGACGGTCACCTACAATGAGCAGTTCTTC	CSARGTVTYNEQFF
-	-	TRBJ1-2	TRBV7-3	TGTGCCAGCAGCCCGACCACCGGGGATGGCTACACCTTC	CASSPTTGDGYTF
-	-	TRBJ2-5	TRBV27	TGTGCCAGCAGTTTCAGGCGTGGCAGGGAGACCCAGTACTTC	CASSFRRGRETQYF
-	-	TRBJ2-3	TRBV6-6	TGTGCCAGCAGTAAAGGGTGGGCAGATACGCAGTATTTT	CASSKGWADTQYF
-	TRBD1	TRBJ1-4	TRBV20-1	TGCAGTGCTACATCCGGGACAGGACTGTTTTTT	CSATSGTGLFF
few	-	TRBJ1-4	TRBV7-8	TGTGCCAGCAGCTTAGCCCCGGTACGATCAGAAAAACTGTTTTTT	CASSLAPVRSEKLFF
few	-	TRBJ2-1	TRBV6-5	TGTGCCAGCAGCCGTGACACTATCGGTTGGAATGAGCAGTTCTTC	CASSRDTIGWNEQFF
few	-	TRBJ2-1	TRBV25-1	TGTGCCAGCAGTGGGGGTAGGGGGGAACTATACAATGAGCAGTTCTTC	CASSGGRGELYNEQFF
few	-	TRBJ2-3	TRBV7-2	TGTGCCAGCAGCTTAGGTTCGGGGCGGGCAGATACGCAGTATTTT	CASSLGSGRADTQYF
-	-	TRBJ1-3	TRBV3-1	TGTGCCAGCAGCCAAGATGGACGGGGTGTTCGAAACACCATATATTTT	CASSQDGRGVRNTIYF
few	-	TRBJ1-2	TRBV10-3	TGTGCCATCAGGGCAGGGGCCTTGAACTATGGCTACACCTTC	CAIRAGALNYGYTF
few	TRBD2	TRBJ2-1	TRBV5-4	TGTGCCAGCAGCTCGGGACTAGCGGGGACTCATAGTGTCGAGCAGTTCTTC	CASSSGLAGTHSVEQFF
many	-	TRBJ1-1	TRBV5-4	TGTGCCAGCAGCTTGGCTCCCACAGTTCTTAATCCTGAAGCTTTCTTT	CASSLAPTVLNPEAFF
few	-	TRBJ1-2	TRBV11-1	TGTGCCAGCAGCTTAGACCCCGCCGCGAGGGATGGCTACACCTTC	CASSLDPAARDGYTF
many	-	TRBJ2-4	TRBV5-1	TGCGCCAGCAGCTTGGCCGCGCAGGGGGCCAAAAACATTCAGTACTTC	CASSLAAQGAKNIQYF
-	-	TRBJ2-5	TRBV5-6	TGTGCCAGCAGCCGAACAGGCGCGGAGGAGACCCAGTACTTC	CASSRTGAEETQYF
-	-	TRBJ1-1	TRBV3-1	TGTGCCAGCAGCCAAGCCATGAACACTGAAGCTTTCTTT	CASSQAMNTEAFF
few	TRBD2	TRBJ2-3	TRBV5-1	TGCGCCAGCACTAGCGGGGGGGCTGGAGATACGCAGTATTTT	CASTSGGAGDTQYF
-	-	TRBJ1-1	TRBV5-1	TGCGCCAGCAGCCTTACAGGCTCCCTCGGAGAAACTGAAGCTTTCTTT	CASSLTGSLGETEAFF
-	-	TRBJ2-3	TRBV20-1	TGCAGTGCCCGATCTAGGGGGGATACGCAGTATTTT	CSARSRGDTQYF
-	TRBD2	TRBJ2-5	TRBV20-1	TGCAGCGGGACTAGGGGTGACGAGACCCAGTACTTC	CSGTRGDETQYF
few	TRBD1	TRBJ1-6	TRBV7-2	TGTGCCAGCAGCGGCATGGGACAGGGGAATTCACCCCTCCACTTT	CASSGMGQGNSPLHF
many	TRBD2	TRBJ2-7	TRBV20-1	TGCAGTGCTACGACCCTGGGCGCTAGCGGGGGGGCCCGAGAGCAGTACTTC	CSATTLGASGGAREQYF
few	TRBD1	TRBJ2-3	TRBV6-2/TRBV6-3	TGTGCCAGCAGTTACAGCAGGGGGACGGTGTCAGATACGCAGTATTTT	CASSYSRGTVSDTQYF
-	TRBD2	TRBJ2-3	TRBV6-5	TGTGCCAGCAGGACGCCCGCCGGACTAGCGGGGAGAGGCACAGATACGCAGTATTTT	CASRTPAGLAGRGTDTQYF
many	-	TRBJ2-3	TRBV20-1	TGCAGTGCGATAAATCAGGGAGATACGCAGTATTTT	CSAINQGDTQYF
few	-	TRBJ1-6	TRBV12-3/TRBV12-4	TGTGCCAGCAGTCCAACCTATCAGGGGTGGTCACCCCTCCACTTT	CASSPTYQGWSPLHF
few	TRBD1	TRBJ2-3	TRBV10-3	TGTGCCATCAGGGACAGGGTGGGCACAGATACGCAGTATTTT	CAIRDRVGTDTQYF
-	TRBD2	TRBJ2-3	TRBV29-1	TGCAGCGTTGAGGGAGGGACTAGCGGGGGCTTGAGCACAGATACGCAGTATTTT	CSVEGGTSGGLSTDTQYF
-	-	TRBJ2-3	TRBV2	TGTGCCAGCAGGGAGACGAGAGATACGCAGTATTTT	CASRETRDTQYF
many	-	TRBJ1-4	TRBV4-3	TGCGCCAGCAGCCAAGGCCTGACAGCTAATGAAAAACTGTTTTTT	CASSQGLTANEKLFF
-	-	TRBJ1-3	TRBV7-2	TGTGCCAGCAGCCCAGATTCGCAGGCTCTTAACTCTGGAAACACCATATATTTT	CASSPDSQALNSGNTIYF
-	TRBD2	TRBJ2-3	TRBV7-3	TGTGCCAGCAGCTTACCGGCTAGCGGGGGGTATAGCACAGATACGCAGTATTTT	CASSLPASGGYSTDTQYF